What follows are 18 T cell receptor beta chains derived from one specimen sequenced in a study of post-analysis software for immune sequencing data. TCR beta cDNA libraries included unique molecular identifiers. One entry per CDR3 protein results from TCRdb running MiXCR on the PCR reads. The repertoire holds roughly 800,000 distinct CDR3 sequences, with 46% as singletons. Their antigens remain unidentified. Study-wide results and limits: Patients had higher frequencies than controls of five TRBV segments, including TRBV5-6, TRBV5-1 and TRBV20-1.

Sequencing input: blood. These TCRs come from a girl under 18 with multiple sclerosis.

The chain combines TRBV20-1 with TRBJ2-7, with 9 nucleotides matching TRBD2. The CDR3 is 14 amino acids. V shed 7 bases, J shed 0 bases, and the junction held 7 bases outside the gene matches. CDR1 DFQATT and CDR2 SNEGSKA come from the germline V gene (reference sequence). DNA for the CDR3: TGCAGTGTTCCGACTAGCGGTAGCTCCTACGAGCAGTACTTC. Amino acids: CSVPTSGSSYEQYF.

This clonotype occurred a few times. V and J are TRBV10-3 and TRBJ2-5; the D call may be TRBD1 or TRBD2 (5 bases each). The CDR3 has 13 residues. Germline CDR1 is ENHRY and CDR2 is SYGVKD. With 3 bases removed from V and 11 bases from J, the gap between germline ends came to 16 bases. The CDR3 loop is CAISEGTPGGQYF. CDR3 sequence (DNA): TGTGCCATCAGTGAAGGGACGCCGGGCGGGCAGTACTTC.

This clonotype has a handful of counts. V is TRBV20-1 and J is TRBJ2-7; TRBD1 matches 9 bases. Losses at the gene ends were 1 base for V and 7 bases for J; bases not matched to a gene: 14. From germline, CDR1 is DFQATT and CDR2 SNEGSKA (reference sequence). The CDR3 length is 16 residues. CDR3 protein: CSARAGPGTGRSEQYF. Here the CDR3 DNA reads TGCAGTGCTAGAGCGGGCCCCGGGACAGGGAGGTCTGAGCAGTACTTC.

This chain's CDR3 is CSAQGNTEAFF. The CDR3, as DNA: TGCAGTGCCCAAGGGAACACTGAAGCTTTCTTT. V usage is TRBV20-1 and J usage is TRBJ1-1; no definite D call. The length of the CDR3 is 11 residues. Germline CDR1 reads DFQATT; CDR2 reads SNEGSKA (reference sequence). V was cut by 6 bases and J by 1 base, with 6 bases left in between.

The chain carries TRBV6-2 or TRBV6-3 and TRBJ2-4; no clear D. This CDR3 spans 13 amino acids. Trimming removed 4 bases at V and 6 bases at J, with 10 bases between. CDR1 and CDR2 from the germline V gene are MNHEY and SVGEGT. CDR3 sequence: CASSLPFSNIQYF. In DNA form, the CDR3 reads TGTGCCAGCAGTTTACCATTCTCAAACATTCAGTACTTC.

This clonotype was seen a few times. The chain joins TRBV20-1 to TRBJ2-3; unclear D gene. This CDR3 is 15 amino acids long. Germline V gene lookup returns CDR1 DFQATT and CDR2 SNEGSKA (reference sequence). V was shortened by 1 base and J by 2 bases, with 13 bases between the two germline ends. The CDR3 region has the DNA TGCAGTGCTAGAGTCCCTTACGGAAACACAGATACGCAGTATTTT. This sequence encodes CSARVPYGNTDTQYF.

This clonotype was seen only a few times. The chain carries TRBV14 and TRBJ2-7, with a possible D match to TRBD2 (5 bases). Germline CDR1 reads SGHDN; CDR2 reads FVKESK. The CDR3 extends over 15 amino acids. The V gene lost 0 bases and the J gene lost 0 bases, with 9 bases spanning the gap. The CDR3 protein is CASSQDMEVSYEQYF. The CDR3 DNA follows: TGTGCCAGCAGCCAAGATATGGAGGTCTCCTACGAGCAGTACTTC.

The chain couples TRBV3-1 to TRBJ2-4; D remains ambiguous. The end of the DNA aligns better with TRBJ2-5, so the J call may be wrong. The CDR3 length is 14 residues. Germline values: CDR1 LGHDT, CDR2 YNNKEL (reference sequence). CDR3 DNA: TGTGCCAGCAGCTCCGTAGGGTCTCAAGAGACCCAGTACTTC. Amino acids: CASSSVGSQETQYF.

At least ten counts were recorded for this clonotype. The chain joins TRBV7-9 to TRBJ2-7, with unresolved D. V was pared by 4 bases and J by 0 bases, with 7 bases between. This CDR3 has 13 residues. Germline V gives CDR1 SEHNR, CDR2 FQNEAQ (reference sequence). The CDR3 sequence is CASSSPSSYEQYF. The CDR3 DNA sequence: TGTGCCAGCAGCTCCCCCTCCTCCTACGAGCAGTACTTC.

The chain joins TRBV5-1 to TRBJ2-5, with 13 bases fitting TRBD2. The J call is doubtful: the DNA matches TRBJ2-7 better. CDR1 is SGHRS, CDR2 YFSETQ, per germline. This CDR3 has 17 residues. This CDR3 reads CASSLVVTSGRSYEQYF. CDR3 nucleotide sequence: TGCGCCAGCAGCTTGGTCGTGACTAGCGGGAGGAGCTACGAGCAGTACTTC.

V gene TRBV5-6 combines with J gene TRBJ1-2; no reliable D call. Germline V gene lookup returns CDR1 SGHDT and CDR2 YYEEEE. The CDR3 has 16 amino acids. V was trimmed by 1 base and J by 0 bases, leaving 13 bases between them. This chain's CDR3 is CASSLRVANPNYGYTF. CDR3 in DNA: TGTGCCAGCAGCTTGAGAGTCGCAAACCCTAACTATGGCTACACCTTC.

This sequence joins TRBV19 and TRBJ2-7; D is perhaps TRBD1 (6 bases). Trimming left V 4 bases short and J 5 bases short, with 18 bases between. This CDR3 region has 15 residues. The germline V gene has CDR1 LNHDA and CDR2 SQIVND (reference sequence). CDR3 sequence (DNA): TGTGCCAGTAGTACCCGAACAGGGATGCAAGACGAGCAGTACTTC. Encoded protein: CASSTRTGMQDEQYF.

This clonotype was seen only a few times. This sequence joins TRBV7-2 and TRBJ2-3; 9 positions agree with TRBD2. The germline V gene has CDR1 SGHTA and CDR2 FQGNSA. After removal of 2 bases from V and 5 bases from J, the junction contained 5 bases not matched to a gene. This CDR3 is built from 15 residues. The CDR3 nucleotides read TGTGCCAGCAGCTTACTCAAACTAGCGGGAGATACGCAGTATTTT. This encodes CASSLLKLAGDTQYF.

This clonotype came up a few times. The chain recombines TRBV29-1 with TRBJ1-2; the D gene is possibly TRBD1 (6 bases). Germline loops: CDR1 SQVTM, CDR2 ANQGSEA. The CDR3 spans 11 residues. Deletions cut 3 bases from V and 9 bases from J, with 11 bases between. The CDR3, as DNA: TGCAGCGTTGAGGGGCAGGGGCGCTACACCTTC. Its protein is CSVEGQGRYTF.

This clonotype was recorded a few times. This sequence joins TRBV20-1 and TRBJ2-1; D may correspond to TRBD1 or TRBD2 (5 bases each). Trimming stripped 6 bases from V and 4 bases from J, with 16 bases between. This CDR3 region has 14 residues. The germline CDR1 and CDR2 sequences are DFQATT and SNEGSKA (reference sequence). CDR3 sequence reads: CSARSGLDYNEQFF. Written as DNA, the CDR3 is TGCAGTGCGAGGTCGGGGCTTGATTACAATGAGCAGTTCTTC.

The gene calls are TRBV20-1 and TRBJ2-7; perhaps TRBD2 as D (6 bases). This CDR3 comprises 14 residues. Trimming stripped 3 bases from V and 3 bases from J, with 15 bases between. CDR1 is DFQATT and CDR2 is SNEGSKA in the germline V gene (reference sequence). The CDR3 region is CSASPHGGLYEQYF. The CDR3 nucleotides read TGCAGTGCTAGTCCCCACGGGGGTCTCTACGAGCAGTACTTC.

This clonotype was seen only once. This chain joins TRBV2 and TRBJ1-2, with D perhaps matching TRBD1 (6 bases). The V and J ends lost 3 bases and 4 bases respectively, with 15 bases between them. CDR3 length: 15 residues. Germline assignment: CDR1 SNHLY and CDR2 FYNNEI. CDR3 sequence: CASSDQDRAFYGYTF. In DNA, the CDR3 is TGTGCCAGCAGTGATCAGGACAGAGCATTCTATGGCTACACCTTC. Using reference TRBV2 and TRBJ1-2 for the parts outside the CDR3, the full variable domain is EPEVTQTPSHQVTQMGQEVILRCVPISNHLYFYWYRQILGQKVEFLVSFYNNEISEKSEIFDDQFSVERPDGSNFTLKIRSTKLEDSAMYFCASSDQDRAFYGYTFGSGTRLTVV.

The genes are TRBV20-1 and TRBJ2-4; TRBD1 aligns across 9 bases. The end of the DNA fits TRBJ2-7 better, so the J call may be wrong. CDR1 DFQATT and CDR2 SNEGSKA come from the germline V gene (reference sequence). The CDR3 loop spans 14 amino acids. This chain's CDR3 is CSALQGARSYEQYF. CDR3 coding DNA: TGCAGTGCTCTACAGGGGGCGAGGTCGTACGAGCAGTACTTC.